This T cell receptor (beta chain) was sequenced for a study of T-cell memory formation after mild COVID-19. General study findings and limits: Clones that contracted from day 15 to 85 were balanced CD4/CD8, while later expanders leaned CD4+.

TCRdb independently ran MiXCR on the 5' RACE reads; one entry per CDR3 protein. Altogether 350,000 to 500,000 distinct CDR3 sequences are present, about 22% being singletons, with the ten largest covering less than 15%. Worth noting for this clonotype: Its target is not known.

Germline assignment: CDR1 DFQATT and CDR2 SNEGSKA (reference sequence). This CDR3 has 12 amino acids. V was clipped by 0 bases and J by 7 bases, with 10 bases between them. Material for sequencing was PBMCs or a T cell subset sorted from them (not recorded which). The chain couples TRBV20-1 to TRBJ2-7; D is unresolved. The receptor was derived from an adult woman who had mild COVID-19 (a few samples of this study predate the infection). Cell type and time point are not known. As DNA, the CDR3 is TGCAGTGCTAGAGACCCCGGACGGGAGCAGTACTTC. Its translation: CSARDPGREQYF.